This T cell receptor beta chain was retrieved from a study of cytomegalovirus exposure and HLA in healthy donors (dated by TCRdb to about 2017). About the investigation overall: An earlier analysis of 587 of the donors reported more than 250 Gb of sequence data and about 100 million unique TCR beta sequences from about 200 million T cells. An early release that covered about 600 HLA-typed donors contained about 300 gigabases of sequencing data and 70 million to 100 million unique TCR sequences. Of the 350 to 400 genotyped donors, about 84% fell in the genetic ancestry cluster associated with self-reported Caucasian donors. The aim of the study was to test whether cataloging public T cell receptors could identify signatures of past pathogen exposure. The study profiled the T cell repertoires of around 700 subjects by immunosequencing and related them to cytomegalovirus serostatus. Besides the first cohort of around 670 subjects, a separate validation cohort made up of 120 or so different subjects was used. To predict cytomegalovirus infection status, the study brought together high-throughput TCR immunosequencing, statistical association of individual TCRs with disease status, and machine learning. To study patterns of TCR occurrence, a later analysis re-analyzed previously published TCR beta repertoires from under 750 donors and added high-resolution HLA genotyping. Rather than using new phenotypic data, the later analysis identified candidate immune exposures from TCR beta sequences and from how often those sequences occurred across donors. An earlier analysis of approximately 500 of the donors applied high-throughput TCR beta sequencing to assess whether each TCR beta V gene segment acted as functional or pseudogenic. Donor age, sex, ethnicity and CMV serostatus were compiled alongside the repertoire data. A later genetic analysis took genome-wide SNP genotypes for about three fifths of the 666 donors and used that subset as a discovery cohort. Every repertoire in the discovery cohort had been generated on one and the same sequencing platform. HLA typing covered class I and class II loci at four-digit resolution. The number of donors typed differed by locus, with 629-630 for A, B, C, DRB1 and DQB1, approximately 500 for DQA1, over 600 for DPA1, and around 450 for DPB1. Roughly five DR-DQ haplotypes were treated as single units for association and clustering because of strong linkage in the cohort. Across some 400 genotyped donors of the cohort, an average of about 240,000 unique TCR beta nucleotide sequences per donor were sequenced, and about a sixth of those sequences were non-productive. Findings and caveats that apply to the study as a whole: Because the 87-base-pair reads could not distinguish some IMGT-functional V segments, including TRBV6-2 and TRBV6-3, those segments were excluded. In a later analysis, most CMV-associated TCR beta chains were found to appear HLA-restricted, with HLA associations seemingly driven largely by CMV exposure. The classifier was reported to diagnose cytomegalovirus status with high specificity and sensitivity in both the original cohort and the validation cohort. Compared with the approximately 710-donor mean, donors in an Asian-associated ancestry cluster had fewer N-insertions in productive TCRs, according to a later genetic analysis. Because counts were too low, seventeen rarely observed V segments, including chromosome 9 orphons, were excluded from the earlier analysis of around 590 of the donors. A further reported finding was that TCR beta sequences accurately predicted the HLA-A and HLA-B alleles for most subjects in the first cohort. Specific HLA alleles were associated with roughly 16,000 TCR beta sequences at a false discovery rate of 0.05 in a later analysis. Only TCR beta chains were sequenced in this cohort, and the absence of alpha or paired-chain data limited detectable features. In a later analysis, TCR association rates were found to vary across HLA loci, with the most associated TCRs seen for DRB1 alleles and the fewest for HLA-C alleles. A later analysis found that HLA-associated TCR beta chains were more clonally expanded and had lower generation probabilities than equally common non-associated chains. Linkage disequilibrium might explain the correlated functional status among segregating V segments, but an unknown experimental factor could not be excluded. Presence/absence analyses assumed roughly uniform sequencing depth across donors, an assumption that may not hold. A cluster of highly shared sequence variants was judged likely to be a technical artifact of the sequencing pipeline. In a later genetic analysis, a missense DCLRE1C variant was associated with V-gene and J-gene trimming of TCR beta chains, and the association was replicated in an independent cohort. CMV serostatus was the only immune exposure information available for the cohort. Because some donors lacked HLA typing at each locus, the association tests relied only on the typed subset. In the study, around 160 TCR beta chains were listed as associated with cytomegalovirus. According to a later analysis, parvovirus B19, influenza, CMV and Epstein-Barr virus appeared linked to several top co-occurrence clusters. In vitro tests confirmed that a few of the cytomegalovirus-associated TCR beta chains recognize cytomegalovirus antigens. In an earlier analysis of 450 to 750 of the donors, most TCR beta V segments appeared in productive rearrangements about 87% or about 30% of the time, broadly matching IMGT annotations. It was suggested by the authors that the approach could potentially be generalized to other disease states and immunological phenotypes. Assigning TCR associations to individual alleles was difficult when HLA alleles, especially DR and DQ, strongly co-occurred. Most TCR sequences were seen in very few donors, while some public TCRs were found in many individuals.

To prepare the library, the immunoSEQ multiplex PCR assay was applied. For the multiplex PCR, a mixture combining 60 forward primers for TCR Vbeta segments and 13 reverse primers for TCR Jbeta segments was used. A multiplex PCR assay on genomic DNA amplified the CDR3 region of rearranged TCR beta genes. The amplified TCR beta libraries were sequenced on the Illumina HiSeq System as 87-base-pair reads. In the source study's methods: A later analysis tallied around 82 million unique TCR beta chains across the 666 repertoires, and some 12 million of those chains were shared by two or more donors. A nearest-neighbor algorithm error-corrected the raw reads and collapsed the reads into unique sequences, merging closely related sequences to remove PCR and sequencing errors. Alignment of CDR3 sequences to IMGT reference sequences was used to assign V, D and J gene segments. Each retained sequence needed at least a six-nucleotide match to both a V gene segment and a J gene segment. Rearrangements were classified as productive when the CDR3 lacked stop codons and remained in frame with V and J, and all other rearrangements were classified as non-productive. CDR3 was defined by IMGT convention, running from the second conserved V-encoded cysteine to the conserved J-encoded phenylalanine. The earlier analysis of roughly 590 of the donors excluded sequences that lacked an unambiguous match to a single V gene segment. An earlier analysis of some 500 of the donors classified V segments as functional when productive rearrangements were above 56.7% and as segregating when the standard deviation between donors was above 5%. A statistical classification framework was built to diagnose cytomegalovirus status from the catalog of TCR beta chain sequences. V and J gene assignment, in a later analysis, came from comparing TCR nucleotide sequences with IMGT/GENE-DB human TR gene sequences. Using the TCRdist pipeline, a later analysis assigned CDR3 sequences along with most-parsimonious VDJ recombination scenarios. In a later analysis, every TCR beta chain was defined by the combination of its CDR3 amino acid sequence and its V-gene family, and reads without a unique V-gene family were dropped. A later analysis removed roughly 590 highly shared, low-generation-probability nucleotide sequences to deal with suspected cross-contamination and a sequencing artifact. For each public chain, a later analysis derived a clonal expansion index from normalized ranks of inferred template counts within each repertoire. In a later analysis, generation probabilities were computed using a VDJ recombination model fitted to out-of-frame rearrangements, and the results were checked against IGoR. In a later analysis, hypergeometric tests were used to score TCR-TCR, TCR-HLA and TCR-CMV co-occurrence, with a repertoire-size bias correction applied to TCR pairs. In a later analysis, false discovery rates were estimated by permuting HLA or CMV assignments 20 times. In a later analysis, co-occurring TCRs were grouped using DBSCAN, and TCRdist sequence similarity was added for clustering within HLA-allele-positive subsets. Repertoires with fewer than 30,000 or more than 120,000 public chains, plus five repertoires with anomalous nucleotide sharing, were excluded from co-occurrence clustering. TCRdb obtained this table from immuneACCESS and retained in-frame rearrangements with V and J assigned. These tables miss some clones; where compared with another copy, unresolved V genes account for less than half of the shortfall, and the remainder is unexplained. The V and J calls and the clone size are those of that table, but D and trimming were determined from the DNA. The sample has about 110,000 clones on record, about 61% of them singletons. The ten most abundant clones make up 2% to 2.5% of the sample.

CDR1 is given as LNHDA and CDR2 as SQIVND, both from the germline V gene (reference sequence). V loses 2 bases of germline sequence and J loses 1 base, and the interval between the two ends is 12 bases. Including the terminal cysteine and phenylalanine, the CDR3 comprises 15 residues. Only the CDR3 DNA stays, 45 bases, in frame from base 1. Remarks on this clone: It lacks a known antigen. Base qualities are not at hand, and no much larger clone is one base apart.

In total, 600 or so healthy bone marrow donors made up the cohort. At the time of sampling, every cohort member was nominally healthy, though immune exposures that went unrecorded were likely present. The donor was CMV seronegative and belonged to the group of 380 or so seronegative cohort members. Each donor provided a peripheral blood sample, and peripheral blood mononuclear cells were used for TCR beta sequencing. The Qiagen DNeasy Blood Extraction Kit was used to extract genomic DNA from the blood cell samples. Here the chain combines TRBV19 and TRBJ2-7; the D segment cannot be called with confidence. Sequenced sample: PBMCs. The source is a woman in her twenties or thirties in good health and CMV-seronegative. The CDR3 protein sequence reads: CASSIYSPGSYEQYF. Read as DNA, the sequence is TGTGCCAGTAGTATATACTCTCCAGGTTCCTACGAGCAGTACTTC.